This T cell receptor beta chain was recovered during a study of blood T cell repertoires in COVID-19. Study overall: There were acute and convalescent COVID-19 samples, and they came from the United States, Italy and Spain. Sources were T cells, B-cell-depleted T cells, or PBMCs; the material itself was cDNA or gDNA.

The sample holds a few counts of this clone. Under the authors' procedure: Estimates of nucleated cell counts were drawn from the amplification of reference gene primers. Libraries were prepared by immunoSEQ multiplex PCR; TCRdb keeps only in-frame clonotypes and omits some of them. The V and J calls and clone size come from that table; D and trimming were worked out from the DNA. Of 90,000 to 150,000 clones in the sample, 81% were seen once. Between the trimmed V and J ends, which lost 1 base and 1 base, there was a span of 14 bases. Germline-derived CDR1 and CDR2 are SGHVS and FNYEAQ. The CDR3 length is 17 residues.

What was sequenced was peripheral blood. The chain has TRBV7-6 and TRBJ1-5, with a weak D call TRBD1 (6 bases). This receptor was taken from a human donor in a cohort sampled during active COVID-19. The CDR3 sequence is CASSLGGRGRSNQPQHF. CDR3 DNA: TGTGCCAGCAGCTTAGGAGGGAGGGGGAGAAGCAATCAGCCCCAGCATTTT.